Listed below are T cell receptor beta chains from one sample, sequenced in a study of technical replicates of blood from a handful of donors. Assay: immunoSEQ multiplex PCR; the TCRdb copy retains only in-frame clones and omits some. The sample holds around 95,000 clones, roughly 94% seen once. The sequenced material came from T cells isolated from PBMCs. Receptor source: a human donor in good health. CDR3s include the opening cysteine and the closing phenylalanine or tryptophan. The order of the fields is V gene, D gene, J gene, clone size, CDR3 DNA, CDR3 protein. The D gene is left open where the match is weak. For some rows the clone size is stated as once, few or many, or as a class when expanded; others skip it.

TRBV29-1	-	TRBJ2-1	-	TGCAGCGTTGCGATGTCGGGGGGCGCAGGCAATGAGCAGTTCTTC	CSVAMSGGAGNEQFF
TRBV6-1	TRBD1	TRBJ2-6	-	TGTGCCAGCAGTGCGTTCGGACAGGGGGGAGCCAACGTCCTGACTTTC	CASSAFGQGGANVLTF
TRBV28	TRBD2	TRBJ2-1	-	TGTGCCAGCAGTTCGCCACTAGCGGGAGGCGCATGGTCGAGGAGCTCCTACAATGAGCAGTTCTTC	CASSSPLAGGAWSRSSYNEQFF
TRBV4-1	TRBD2	TRBJ2-2	once	TGCGCCAGCAGCCTTCGACTAGCGGGAGGGACTAACGGGGAGCTGTTTTTT	CASSLRLAGGTNGELFF
TRBV6-1	TRBD1	TRBJ1-5	-	TGTGCCAGCAGGGAAACCGGGACAGGGTATCAGCCCCAGCATTTT	CASRETGTGYQPQHF
TRBV6-1	-	TRBJ2-1	-	TGTGCCAGCAGGTCGCCTCCGGGGAATGAGCAGTTCTTC	CASRSPPGNEQFF
TRBV15	TRBD2	TRBJ2-7	-	TGTGCCACCAGCAGCGGTGGGACTACCCACGAGCAGTACTTC	CATSSGGTTHEQYF
TRBV19	-	TRBJ2-1	-	TGTGCCAGTAGTAAATTTCAGGACTCCAACAATGAGCAGTTCTTC	CASSKFQDSNNEQFF
TRBV7-9	TRBD1	TRBJ1-1	-	TGTGCCAGCAGTACCCCCGGGACAGGGAACACTGAAGCTTTCTTT	CASSTPGTGNTEAFF
TRBV28	-	TRBJ1-4	once	TGTGCCACCCGCGAGGGGAGGGCTAATGAAAAACTGTTTTTT	CATREGRANEKLFF
TRBV19	-	TRBJ1-5	-	TGTGCCAGTAGTATAGTTCGGGCGACGGGATATAGCAATCAGCCCCAGCATTTT	CASSIVRATGYSNQPQHF
TRBV14	TRBD1	TRBJ1-2	few	TGTGCCAGCAGCGCCGACAGGGTCTATGGCTACACCTTC	CASSADRVYGYTF
TRBV5-6	TRBD1	TRBJ1-2	-	TGTGCCAGCAGCTTGACGGATGCCGGGACAGATACGCATGGCTACACCTTC	CASSLTDAGTDTHGYTF
TRBV18	-	TRBJ2-3	-	TGTGCCAGCTCACCTCATTCAGATACGCAGTATTTT	CASSPHSDTQYF
TRBV9	TRBD2	TRBJ2-1	-	TGTGCCAGCAGCCCCGGGACTAGCGGGAGTTTATACAATGAGCAGTTCTTC	CASSPGTSGSLYNEQFF
TRBV30	-	TRBJ2-3	-	TGTGCCTGGAGACCAGAAGTTTCAGATACGCAGTATTTT	CAWRPEVSDTQYF